This T cell receptor beta chain was captured in a study of cytomegalovirus exposure and HLA in healthy donors. Study-wide context: Of more than 350 genotyped donors, more than 70% clustered with self-reported Caucasian donors. General observations from the study: V- and J-gene trimming in TCR beta was tied to a missense DCLRE1C variant by an analysis performed later. Reportedly, diagnosis of cytomegalovirus status by the classifier showed high specificity and sensitivity.

PCR primers comprised 60 Vbeta and 13 Jbeta primers. Here immunoSEQ multiplex PCR was the method, and the copy in TCRdb shows in-frame clones only, minus some. There are about 170,000 clones in the sample; roughly 85% occur only once, and roughly 2.2% lies in the top ten. To note about this clone: Its target is not known.

Germline CDR1 and CDR2: SGHAT and FQDESV (reference sequence). Unmatched junction bases numbered 9, after V lost 2 bases and J lost 7 bases. The CDR3 is 15 residues long. J is TRBJ2-7 and V is TRBV11-1; 9 bases map to TRBD2. The sequencing input was PBMCs. The clonotype comes from a man between 18 and 29 years old in good health and CMV-seropositive. Here the CDR3 reads CASSLTKRGAPEQYF. The CDR3 DNA sequence: TGTGCCAGCAGCTTAACAAAGCGGGGGGCCCCTGAGCAGTACTTC.